The 28 T cell receptor beta chains reported below all come from one sample, sequenced in a study of blood T cell repertoires in COVID-19. Method: immunoSEQ multiplex PCR; TCRdb's copy keeps in-frame clones and lacks some. The sample holds over 200,000 clones, roughly 80% seen once. The specimen was peripheral blood. The receptors derive from a human donor in a cohort sampled during active COVID-19.

The chain combines TRBV4-2 with TRBJ2-5; 9 bases map to TRBD1. CDR3 length: 13 residues. Germline loops: CDR1 LGHNA, CDR2 YNFKEQ. V lost 7 bases and J lost 6; bases outside the gene matches: 6. The CDR3 DNA sequence: TGTGCCAGCACTTACAACAGGGGGCAGACCCAGTACTTC. Translated: CASTYNRGQTQYF.

The genes are TRBV6-6 and TRBJ1-4; possibly TRBD1 for D (5 bases). Germline V gene sequence: CDR1 MNHNY, CDR2 SVGAGI (reference sequence). The CDR3 totals 14 residues. Between the trimmed V and J ends, which lost 8 bases and 2 bases, there was a span of 12 bases. The CDR3: CASHGGWTNEKLFF. Written as DNA, the CDR3 is TGTGCCAGCCACGGGGGTTGGACTAATGAAAAACTGTTTTTT.

J is TRBJ1-1 and V is TRBV10-1, with D possibly being TRBD1 (6 bases). Germline V CDR1 and CDR2: WNHNN, SYGVQD (reference sequence). The V and J ends lost 5 bases and 7 bases respectively, with 11 bases between them. This CDR3 is built from 12 residues. CDR3 in amino acids: CASSPQGLEAFF. CDR3 DNA sequence: TGCGCCAGCAGTCCACAGGGCCTTGAAGCTTTCTTT.

The J gene is TRBJ2-5, the V gene TRBV7-2, with D hard to call. This CDR3 region has 14 residues. The ends were cut back, 5 bases at V and 2 bases at J, with 12 bases in the middle. Germline V lookup: CDR1 SGHTA, CDR2 FQGNSA. In DNA, the CDR3 is TGTGCCAGCAGCCAGAGGAGAGATCAAGAGACCCAGTACTTC. Encoded protein: CASSQRRDQETQYF.

The chain combines TRBV7-2 with TRBJ2-7, with 12 bases matching TRBD2. Looked up from germline, CDR1 is SGHTA and CDR2 is FQGNSA. Losses at the gene ends were 4 bases for V and 0 bases for J; bases not matched to a gene: 10. This CDR3 spans 18 amino acids. The CDR3 DNA follows: TGTGCCAGCAGCTCAGGGGGACTAGCGGGCCCAAGCTCCTACGAGCAGTACTTC. It yields the protein CASSSGGLAGPSSYEQYF.

In the case of this clone: Distinct nucleotide sequences in the sample also encode this CDR3. The chain recombines TRBV5-1 with TRBJ2-2; TRBD2 agrees at 7 bases. V gave up 7 bases and J gave up 0 bases; unmatched junction bases: 6. Per the germline V gene, CDR1 is SGHRS and CDR2 is YFSETQ. The CDR3 is made up of 15 amino acids. The CDR3 coding sequence is TGCGCCAGCTTGGGGGGGACCGCGAACACCGGGGAGCTGTTTTTT. Its protein is CASLGGTANTGELFF.

The CDR3 loop is CASSQDRAGEWYTQYF. The CDR3 bases are TGTGCCAGCAGCCAAGATCGAGCGGGAGAGTGGTATACGCAGTATTTT. The V gene is TRBV4-2, the J gene TRBJ2-3, with 8 bases that match TRBD2. Trimming removed 0 bases from V and 7 bases from J; junction bases left unmatched: 9. CDR1 and CDR2 from the germline V gene are LGHNA and YNFKEQ. The CDR3 is 16 residues long.

The chain employs TRBV19 and TRBJ2-7; D remains unclear. Germline lookup yields CDR1 LNHDA and CDR2 SQIVND (reference sequence). V gave up 2 bases and J gave up 6 bases, with 11 bases separating them. The CDR3 contains 13 residues. The CDR3 protein is CASSIMAGSEQYF. The CDR3 nucleotides read TGTGCCAGTAGTATAATGGCCGGGTCCGAGCAGTACTTC. Full variable domain (rest looked up from reference TRBV19 and TRBJ2-7): DGGITQSPKYLFRKEGQNVTLSCEQNLNHDAMYWYRQDPGQGLRLIYYSQIVNDFQKGDIAEGYSVSREKKESFPLTVTSAQKNPTAFYLCASSIMAGSEQYFGPGTRLTVT.

CDR3 residues: CASSQRTSREGTGELFF. DNA of the CDR3: TGTGCCAGCAGCCAAAGGACCTCCAGGGAGGGGACCGGGGAGCTGTTTTTT. This rearrangement joins TRBV4-2 to TRBJ2-2; 7 nucleotides line up with TRBD2. Germline V gene data show CDR1 as LGHNA and CDR2 as YNFKEQ. V shed 2 bases and J 5 bases; nucleotides not matched to a gene: 11. The CDR3 length is 17 residues.

On this clone itself: This sample includes further DNA sequences coding for the same CDR3. The rearrangement uses TRBV19 and TRBJ1-1, with a weak D call TRBD1 (5 bases). This CDR3 has 13 residues. The V gene lost 3 bases and the J gene lost 2 bases, with 7 bases spanning the gap. Germline loops: CDR1 LNHDA, CDR2 SQIVND (reference sequence). The CDR3 DNA follows: TGTGCCAGTAGTATTAGGGGTAACACTGAAGCTTTCTTT. The encoded protein is CASSIRGNTEAFF.

The chain employs TRBV9 and TRBJ1-6, with 7 bases fitting TRBD1. Germline CDR1 reads SGDLS; CDR2 reads YYNGEE. This CDR3 spans 14 amino acids. Trimming cost V 2 bases and J 7 bases; bases outside gene matches: 3. The chain's CDR3 is CASSVRGLNSPLHF. The CDR3 nucleotides read TGTGCCAGCAGCGTTAGGGGGCTAAATTCACCCCTCCACTTT.

The rearrangement joins TRBV9 to TRBJ2-3; 9 bases match TRBD2. Trimming at V came to 3 bases and at J to 5 bases, leaving 10 bases not matched to a gene. In germline, CDR1 is SGDLS, CDR2 YYNGEE. The CDR3 is made up of 16 amino acids. For the CDR3, the DNA is TGTGCCAGCAGCGAGGAGGTAGCGGGAGTTGGAGATACGCAGTATTTT. Its translation: CASSEEVAGVGDTQYF.

V and J are TRBV9 and TRBJ2-1; 10 positions match TRBD2. CDR1 is SGDLS and CDR2 is YYNGEE in the germline V gene. After removal of 6 bases from V and 6 bases from J, the junction contained 12 bases not matched to a gene. The CDR3 runs to 16 residues. CDR3 sequence: CASTKSGASGSNEQFF. In nucleotides, the CDR3 is TGTGCCAGCACCAAAAGTGGGGCTAGCGGGAGCAATGAGCAGTTCTTC.

The chain couples TRBV6-6 to TRBJ1-5; 9 bases agree with TRBD1. The CDR3 contains 15 residues. Germline CDR1 and CDR2: MNHNY and SVGAGI (reference sequence). Trimming at V came to 7 bases and at J to 0 bases, leaving 4 bases not matched to a gene. The CDR3 sequence: CASTRDRVSNQPQHF. The CDR3, as DNA: TGTGCCAGCACCCGGGACAGGGTTAGCAATCAGCCCCAGCATTTT.

The rearrangement uses TRBV27 and TRBJ2-1; 9 bases match TRBD2. The CDR3 sequence is 15 residues long. Germline V gene sequence: CDR1 MNHEY, CDR2 SMNVEV (reference sequence). Unmatched junction bases numbered 8, after V lost 3 bases and J lost 8 bases. The CDR3 reads CASSFGLAGLDEQFF. The CDR3 DNA follows: TGTGCCAGCAGTTTCGGGCTAGCGGGATTGGATGAGCAGTTCTTC.

The chain has TRBV19 and TRBJ1-2, with 8 bases matching TRBD1. V was pared by 3 bases and J by 2 bases, with 5 bases of the junction left unmatched. The CDR3 contains 15 residues. Germline V CDR1 and CDR2: LNHDA, SQIVND (reference sequence). CDR3 amino acids: CASSMASGGNYGYTF. The CDR3 DNA follows: TGTGCCAGTAGTATGGCGTCAGGGGGCAACTATGGCTACACCTTC. The full variable domain, its missing parts supplied by reference TRBV19 and TRBJ1-2, is DGGITQSPKYLFRKEGQNVTLSCEQNLNHDAMYWYRQDPGQGLRLIYYSQIVNDFQKGDIAEGYSVSREKKESFPLTVTSAQKNPTAFYLCASSMASGGNYGYTFGSGTRLTVV.

V and J are TRBV7-3 and TRBJ2-6; perhaps TRBD2 as D (5 bases). V gave up 5 bases and J gave up 0 bases, with 14 bases separating them. The CDR3 consists of 17 residues. The germline V gene has CDR1 SGHTA and CDR2 FQGTGA. The CDR3 DNA reads as TGTGCCAGCAGCCCCTTTAGCGTAAGCTCTGGGGCCAACGTCCTGACTTTC. It yields the protein CASSPFSVSSGANVLTF.

This chain joins TRBV14 and TRBJ1-3; the match to TRBD1 covers 10 bases. The germline gives CDR1 SGHDN, CDR2 FVKESK. CDR3 length equals 17 residues. V shed 3 bases and J 2 bases; nucleotides not matched to a gene: 7. CDR3 nucleotides: TGTGCCAGCAGCCACCGGACAGGGGGATCGCCTGGAAACACCATATATTTT. This translates into CASSHRTGGSPGNTIYF. The full variable domain, its missing parts supplied by reference TRBV14 and TRBJ1-3, is EAGVTQFPSHSVIEKGQTVTLRCDPISGHDNLYWYRRVMGKEIKFLLHFVKESKQDESGMPNNRFLAERTGGTYSTLKVQPAELEDSGVYFCASSHRTGGSPGNTIYFGEGSWLTVV.

The V and J genes are TRBV7-8 and TRBJ2-1; 10 bases are shared with TRBD2. CDR1 is SGHVS and CDR2 is FQNEAQ in the germline V gene. The CDR3 consists of 16 residues. J lost 9 bases, V lost 1 base, and 9 bases had no gene match. CDR3 residues: CASSLGAAGGPSEQFF. DNA for the CDR3: TGTGCCAGCAGCTTAGGAGCAGCGGGAGGGCCCTCTGAGCAGTTCTTC.

The chain uses TRBV28 and TRBJ2-7, with 13 bases aligning to TRBD2. Germline loops: CDR1 MDHEN, CDR2 SYDVKM. The CDR3 loop spans 13 amino acids. V was pared by 8 bases and J by 4 bases, with 2 bases of the junction left unmatched. The CDR3 DNA follows: TGTGCCAGCGGGACTAGCGGGGCTTACGAGCAGTACTTC. Translated, it gives CASGTSGAYEQYF.

This chain joins TRBV18 and TRBJ2-7, with 8 bases that match TRBD2. Unmatched junction bases numbered 8, after V lost 4 bases and J lost 3 bases. Germline loops: CDR1 KGHSH, CDR2 LQKENI. This CDR3 spans 15 amino acids. Written as DNA, the CDR3 is TGTGCCAGCTCACTTCCGAGCGGGAGTAGCTACGAGCAGTACTTC. Protein product: CASSLPSGSSYEQYF.

The chain links TRBV27 to TRBJ1-6; 8 bases are shared with TRBD1. V lost 0 bases, J lost 2 bases, and 0 bases stayed unmatched. Germline loops: CDR1 MNHEY, CDR2 SMNVEV (reference sequence). CDR3 length: 16 amino acids. CDR3 protein: CASSLSQGAYNSPLHF. In nucleotides, the CDR3 is TGTGCCAGCAGTTTATCACAGGGGGCCTATAATTCACCCCTCCACTTT.

The chain couples TRBV5-1 to TRBJ1-1, with 9 bases fitting TRBD1. The CDR3 covers 13 residues. The trim removed 3 bases at V and 5 bases at J, leaving 2 bases unmatched. The V gene's germline CDR1 is SGHRS and CDR2 YFSETQ. The CDR3 DNA sequence: TGCGCCAGCAGCTGGACAGGGGAGACTGAAGCTTTCTTT. This encodes CASSWTGETEAFF.

This sequence joins TRBV9 and TRBJ1-1; 9 positions agree with TRBD1. From germline, CDR1 is SGDLS and CDR2 YYNGEE. This CDR3 comprises 17 residues. The trim removed 0 bases at V and 0 bases at J, leaving 6 bases unmatched. The CDR3 nucleotides read TGTGCCAGCAGCGTAGGGGACAGGGAATTAATGAACACTGAAGCTTTCTTT. Encoded protein: CASSVGDRELMNTEAFF.

The genes are TRBV29-1 and TRBJ1-4, with D perhaps TRBD1 (5 bases). CDR1 SQVTM and CDR2 ANQGSEA come from the germline V gene. The CDR3 extends over 14 amino acids. The V end lost 6 bases, the J end lost 0 bases, and 11 bases lay between the germline ends. CDR3 nucleotides: TGCAGCGTAGGGCAGGGCACAACTAATGAAAAACTGTTTTTT. Translated, it gives CSVGQGTTNEKLFF.

The V call is TRBV7-9, the J call TRBJ2-1; 13 bases match TRBD2. Germline V gene sequence: CDR1 SEHNR, CDR2 FQNEAQ (reference sequence). CDR3 length equals 16 residues. V dropped 5 bases and J dropped 9; count of bases not matched to a gene: 10. The CDR3: CASSRWGTSGVTEQFF. DNA for the CDR3: TGTGCCAGCAGCCGTTGGGGGACTAGCGGGGTAACTGAGCAGTTCTTC.

In its sample, this clone was seen a few times. V gene TRBV30 combines with J gene TRBJ2-7, with TRBD1 matching over 8 bases. V was pared by 4 bases and J by 5 bases, with 1 base of the junction left unmatched. Germline loops: CDR1 GTSNPN, CDR2 SVGIG (reference sequence). This CDR3 contains 11 residues. The CDR3 DNA reads as TGTGCCTGGACAGGGGGCCACGAGCAGTACTTC. Translating gives CAWTGGHEQYF. The whole variable domain, remainder taken from reference TRBV30 and TRBJ2-7, is SQTIHQWPATLVQPVGSPLSLECTVEGTSNPNLYWYRQAAGRGLQLLFYSVGIGQISSEVPQNLSASRPQDRQFILSSKKLLLSDSGFYLCAWTGGHEQYFGPGTRLTVT.

V gene TRBV5-4 combines with J gene TRBJ2-7, with D possibly TRBD2 on 6 matching bases. V lost 2 bases to trimming and J lost 6 bases, with 9 bases between them. The CDR3 is made up of 12 amino acids. The germline CDR1 and CDR2 sequences are SGHNT and YYREEE (reference sequence). The CDR3 sequence is CASSFPGVEQYF. DNA of the CDR3: TGTGCCAGCAGCTTCCCGGGGGTCGAGCAGTACTTC.